Sequencing of this TCR beta chain was carried out in a study of blood T cell repertoires in COVID-19. With 4 bases clipped from V and 4 bases from J, the junction kept 3 bases outside the gene matches. In germline, CDR1 is MNHEY, CDR2 SMNVEV (reference sequence). The CDR3 is 14 residues long. Some clones are missing from TCRdb's copy, which holds only in-frame ones; the method was immunoSEQ multiplex PCR. The repertoire has about 300,000 clones, around 90% of them found once; the top ten carry roughly 1.3%. The sequencing sample was made of peripheral blood. This clonotype was sampled from a man in his sixties or seventies with acute or convalescent COVID-19. The V and J genes are TRBV27 and TRBJ2-5; 10 nucleotides agree with TRBD2. CDR3 DNA sequence: TGTGCCAGCAGTTCCCTAGCGGGAGTAGAGACCCAGTACTTC. It specifies CASSSLAGVETQYF.